This T cell receptor beta chain was sequenced for a study of long-term antiretroviral therapy in people with HIV. Broader study findings: An increase in diversity followed ART, yet levels stayed below transplant donor controls. Among HIV repertoires, CDR3 length ranges were narrower than those of controls.

Researchers ran immunoSEQ v3.0 at survey level. The assay was immunoSEQ multiplex PCR, and TCRdb's table has in-frame clones only and misses some. The sample has 15,000 to 20,000 clones; over 75% are singletons. CDR1 and CDR2 from the germline V gene are MGHRA and YSYEKL. This CDR3 is built from 14 residues. The ends were cut back, 2 bases at V and 5 bases at J, with 10 bases in the middle. Every one of the donors gave at least one pre-ART PBMC sample and at least two post-ART PBMC samples. Every single participant having HIV got treatment inside the United States. Comments on this clone: Its antigen is as yet unknown.

J is TRBJ1-5 and V is TRBV4-1, with D possibly matching TRBD1 (6 bases). The TCR sequence derives from a man aged 45 to 65 with HIV. Sample: unsorted PBMCs, taken 0.7 years before starting antiretroviral therapy. The CDR3 region has the DNA TGCGCCAGCAGCCAAAGGGACACTGATCAGCCCCAGCATTTT. Translating it yields CASSQRDTDQPQHF.